This passage covers 20 T cell receptor beta chains from one sample sequenced in a study of identifying expanded T cells in peripheral blood. Here immunoSEQ multiplex PCR was the method, and the copy in TCRdb shows in-frame clones only, minus some. The sample has about 58,000 clones; over 85% are singletons. The sequenced material came from blood. The receptor set was obtained from a person aged 18 to 70 in good health.

The CDR3 loop reads CASSLRLARSSYNEQFF. CDR3 nucleotide sequence: TGCGCCAGCAGCCTTAGACTAGCGAGGAGCTCCTACAATGAGCAGTTCTTC. This sequence joins TRBV4-1 and TRBJ2-1; 8 nucleotides agree with TRBD2. CDR3 length: 17 amino acids. Germline V gives CDR1 MGHRA, CDR2 YSYEKL. Unmatched junction bases numbered 8, after V lost 4 bases and J lost 0 bases.

The V call is TRBV11-2, the J call TRBJ1-1; 7 nucleotides align to TRBD1. The germline V gene has CDR1 SGHAT and CDR2 FQNNGV. The CDR3 consists of 18 residues. V was pared by 5 bases and J by 1 base, with 16 bases of the junction left unmatched. CDR3 region: CASSLPRAGGDRNTEAFF. The CDR3 coding sequence is TGTGCCAGCAGCCTCCCTCGGGCAGGGGGTGACCGGAACACTGAAGCTTTCTTT.

The CDR3 region is CASSLKDRGTDTQYF. The DNA for the CDR3 is TGTGCCAGCAGCTTAAAGGACCGCGGCACAGATACGCAGTATTTT. The chain carries TRBV7-9 and TRBJ2-3; D gene unclear. From germline, CDR1 is SEHNR and CDR2 FQNEAQ (reference sequence). There are 15 residues in the CDR3. Trimming shortened V by 2 bases and J by 1 base, and 10 bases separated the two germline ends.

The V and J genes are TRBV28 and TRBJ1-1; a weak D match, TRBD1 (6 bases). Germline-derived CDR1 and CDR2 are MDHEN and SYDVKM. The CDR3 runs to 15 residues. V lost 8 bases, J lost 5 bases, and 21 bases lay in between. CDR3 protein: CASARTGLGYTEAFF. The CDR3 DNA sequence: TGTGCCAGCGCGCGAACAGGGCTGGGATATACTGAAGCTTTCTTT.

V and J are TRBV6-6 and TRBJ2-1; D may be TRBD2 (6 bases). This CDR3 region has 12 residues. V lost 6 bases, J lost 9 bases, and 12 bases lay in between. Germline CDR1 is MNHNY and CDR2 is SVGAGI (reference sequence). The CDR3 is CASSPGGAEQFF. The CDR3 coding sequence is TGTGCCAGCAGCCCCGGGGGAGCTGAGCAGTTCTTC.

The genes are TRBV15 and TRBJ2-5; TRBD2 matches at 9 bases. With V trimmed by 1 base and J by 5 bases, 14 bases remained unmatched. This CDR3 comprises 18 residues. CDR1 LNHNV and CDR2 YYDKDF come from the germline V gene (reference sequence). CDR3 bases: TGTGCCACCAGCAGAGGTGCAGCGGGGGGCGGGGTCGGGGAGACCCAGTACTTC. Encoded protein: CATSRGAAGGGVGETQYF.

The table lists this clone with a count of one. This chain links TRBV15 with TRBJ2-2, with D maybe TRBD2 (5 bases). The germline CDR1 and CDR2 sequences are LNHNV and YYDKDF (reference sequence). CDR3 length: 13 residues. V lost 1 base and J 5 bases, leaving 5 bases between the germline ends. The CDR3 loop reads CATSRGLTGELFF. For the CDR3, the DNA is TGTGCCACCAGCAGAGGACTAACCGGGGAGCTGTTTTTT.

The V call is TRBV7-8, the J call TRBJ2-5; no clear D. Between the trimmed V and J ends, which lost 5 bases and 6 bases, there was a span of 16 bases. In germline, CDR1 is SGHVS, CDR2 FQNEAQ. The CDR3 has 14 amino acids. CDR3 in amino acids: CASSIDIIVKTQYF. The CDR3 coding sequence is TGTGCCAGCAGCATAGACATCATCGTAAAGACCCAGTACTTC.

V and J are TRBV2 and TRBJ2-1; D ambiguous. The V end was cut by 4 bases, the J end by 8 bases, with 15 bases between. This CDR3 has 14 residues. CDR1 is SNHLY and CDR2 is FYNNEI in the germline V gene. The DNA of the CDR3 is TGTGCCAGCAGTGGAGGACGGCGTTTGGATGAGCAGTTCTTC. Translation gives CASSGGRRLDEQFF. Full variable domain (outside the CDR3, taken from reference TRBV2 and TRBJ2-1): EPEVTQTPSHQVTQMGQEVILRCVPISNHLYFYWYRQILGQKVEFLVSFYNNEISEKSEIFDDQFSVERPDGSNFTLKIRSTKLEDSAMYFCASSGGRRLDEQFFGPGTRLTVL.

The chain employs TRBV14 and TRBJ2-7, with TRBD1 matching over 8 bases. Losses at the gene ends were 5 bases for V and 11 bases for J; bases not matched to a gene: 11. The CDR3 extends over 13 amino acids. From germline, CDR1 is SGHDN and CDR2 FVKESK. The CDR3 spells CASSLRTGTLEYF. The CDR3 DNA reads as TGTGCCAGCAGCTTAAGGACAGGGACCCTAGAGTACTTC.

The rearrangement links TRBV7-6 to TRBJ2-1, with no clear D. Trimming took 2 bases from V and 2 from J, leaving 13 bases between them. Germline lookup yields CDR1 SGHVS and CDR2 FNYEAQ. CDR3 size: 16 residues. The CDR3 bases are TGTGCCAGCAGCTTACGCTCTCTAGGGCCCTACAATGAGCAGTTCTTC. Translating gives CASSLRSLGPYNEQFF. The complete variable domain, with remaining parts taken from reference TRBV7-6 and TRBJ2-1, reads GAGVSQSPRYKVTKRGQDVALRCDPISGHVSLYWYRQALGQGPEFLTYFNYEAQQDKSGLPNDRFSAERPEGSISTLTIQRTEQRDSAMYRCASSLRSLGPYNEQFFGPGTRLTVL.

V usage is TRBV5-6 and J usage is TRBJ2-1; the D call may be TRBD1 or TRBD2 (5 bases each). V gave up 0 bases and J gave up 7 bases, with 11 bases separating them. The CDR3 loop spans 14 amino acids. CDR1 is SGHDT, CDR2 YYEEEE, per germline. The CDR3 sequence is CASSLGGTRNEQFF. The CDR3 DNA is TGTGCCAGCAGCTTGGGAGGGACGCGAAATGAGCAGTTCTTC.

CDR3 in DNA: TGCAGCTTTTCCAGCTCTGGGGCCAACGTCCTGACTTTC. It specifies CSFSSSGANVLTF. The rearrangement uses TRBV29-1 and TRBJ2-6; D is unresolved. V lost 8 bases to trimming and J lost 0 bases, with 8 bases between them. Germline V gene data show CDR1 as SQVTM and CDR2 as ANQGSEA. The CDR3 has 13 amino acids.

This chain links TRBV9 with TRBJ2-5; the match to TRBD2 covers 11 bases. The CDR3 is 16 residues long. Germline CDR1 is SGDLS and CDR2 is YYNGEE. V shed 2 bases and J 5 bases; nucleotides not matched to a gene: 8. CDR3 in amino acids: CASSVSGRAGLETQYF. Written as DNA, the CDR3 is TGTGCCAGCAGCGTTAGCGGGAGGGCCGGGTTGGAGACCCAGTACTTC.

The V gene is TRBV15, the J gene TRBJ1-2; a possible D gene is TRBD1 (5 bases). Per the germline V gene, CDR1 is LNHNV and CDR2 is YYDKDF (reference sequence). CDR3 length: 17 residues. Trimming left V 0 bases short and J 0 bases short, with 14 bases between. CDR3 DNA sequence: TGTGCCACCAGCAGAGATTTCGGGGGGGAAACTAACTATGGCTACACCTTC. Translation: CATSRDFGGETNYGYTF.

The sample holds a few counts of this clone. The chain joins TRBV10-3 to TRBJ2-3; D is uncertain. The ends were cut back, 2 bases at V and 2 bases at J, with 5 bases in the middle. From germline, CDR1 is ENHRY and CDR2 SYGVKD. The CDR3 totals 13 residues. The CDR3 nucleotides read TGTGCCATCAGTGAGCACAACACAGATACGCAGTATTTT. This codes for CAISEHNTDTQYF.

The chain links TRBV28 to TRBJ1-4, with 8 bases matching TRBD1. The CDR3 covers 13 residues. V trimming: 5 bases; J trimming: 10 bases; junction bases outside the gene matches: 6. Germline V gives CDR1 MDHEN, CDR2 SYDVKM. CDR3 coding DNA: TGTGCCAGCAGTCGGACAGGGCTCGTAAAACTGTTTTTT. Translation: CASSRTGLVKLFF.

The chain employs TRBV20-1 and TRBJ1-2; 7 nucleotides line up with TRBD1. V dropped 6 bases and J dropped 6; count of bases not matched to a gene: 4. CDR1 is DFQATT and CDR2 is SNEGSKA in the germline V gene (reference sequence). The CDR3 is 11 residues long. The CDR3 loop reads CSAGTDHGYTF. In DNA form, the CDR3 reads TGCAGTGCCGGGACAGATCATGGCTACACCTTC.

CDR3 amino acids: CASKAGLATDTQYF. The CDR3 bases are TGTGCCAGCAAAGCGGGACTAGCGACAGATACGCAGTATTTT. This chain connects TRBV7-6 to TRBJ2-3; TRBD2 matches at 10 bases. The CDR3 has 14 residues. The V gene end was trimmed by 7 bases and the J gene end by 3 bases; junction bases not matched to a gene: 4. Per the germline V gene, CDR1 is SGHVS and CDR2 is FNYEAQ.

This chain connects TRBV6-5 to TRBJ1-1; 10 nucleotides align to TRBD1. The CDR3 is 14 residues long. J lost 0 bases, V lost 8 bases, and 3 bases had no gene match. The germline V gene encodes CDR1 MNHEY and CDR2 SVGAGI. CDR3 in DNA: TGTGCCAGCGAGACAGGGGGCATGAACACTGAAGCTTTCTTT. It specifies CASETGGMNTEAFF.